This T cell receptor beta chain is from a study of T cell responses to AZD1222 COVID-19 vaccine. This clone is a singleton in its sample. Sequencing used immunoSEQ multiplex PCR; TCRdb keeps in-frame clones, though not all of them. This sample has about 150,000 clones, with around 90% found just once. The length of the CDR3 is 13 residues. Germline V gene lookup returns CDR1 LGHNT and CDR2 FRNRAP. Trimming took 3 bases from V and 3 from J, leaving 8 bases between them. The clonotype originates from an adult who received the MenACWY meningococcal vaccine as a control. The chain combines TRBV12-5 with TRBJ1-1, with D uncertain. This sample comprised peripheral blood, obtained 28 days after the second dose of the MenACWY control vaccine. CDR3 DNA: TGTGCTAGTGGTTTAGAACAGCACACTGAAGCTTTCTTT. Translating gives CASGLEQHTEAFF.